The sequence of this T cell receptor (beta chain) was determined in a study of blood T cell repertoires in COVID-19. Study at large: PBMCs, B-cell-depleted T cells, or T cells were the source of the cDNA or gDNA that made up the material.

The CDR3 runs 15 residues. Germline assignment: CDR1 SGHNT and CDR2 YENEEA. The J segment lost 3 bases and the V segment lost 3 bases, leaving 5 bases of the junction unmatched. Libraries were prepared by immunoSEQ multiplex PCR; TCRdb keeps only in-frame clonotypes and omits some of them. The sample lists approximately 350,000 clones; about 90% were seen once. The receptor's source is a woman between 65 and 79 years old with COVID-19, enrolled during active disease. V and J are TRBV11-3 and TRBJ2-3; TRBD1 matches 8 bases. Sequenced: peripheral blood. This CDR3 reads CASSFSTGVTDTQYF. The DNA for the CDR3 is TGTGCCAGCAGCTTCTCGACAGGGGTGACAGATACGCAGTATTTT.